This TCR beta chain was retrieved from a study of T cell responses to AZD1222 COVID-19 vaccine. Second doses that came at about 4 or about 12 weeks were put together. Notes on the study in general: Two AZD1222 administrations were followed by greater Spike-specific TCR breadth and depth.

The ends were cut back, 5 bases at V and 3 bases at J, with 19 bases in the middle. Per the germline V gene, CDR1 is MNHEY and CDR2 is SMNVEV (reference sequence). There are 16 residues in the CDR3. As for this clone: The antigen is not known.

Method: immunoSEQ multiplex PCR; TCRdb's copy keeps in-frame clones and lacks some. The sample has 100,000 or so clones, roughly nine tenths seen once; the top ten hold 40% to 55%. The TCR comes from an adult who received the AZD1222 COVID-19 vaccine. The starting material was peripheral blood, obtained 28 days after the second AZD1222 dose. The chain joins TRBV27 to TRBJ2-5; D gene ambiguous. In DNA, the CDR3 is TGTGCCAGCAGTCCACGTAAGTGGGAAGGAGAAGAGACCCAGTACTTC. Amino acids: CASSPRKWEGEETQYF.